This T cell receptor beta chain was sequenced during a study of PD-L1 blockade in urothelial cancer. About the study: Across blood samples, T cells had a median count of 141,255.

Time point meaning: pretreatment peripheral blood. Data came from immunoSEQ multiplex PCR; TCRdb stores just in-frame clones and leaves some out. The repertoire consists of 70,000 to 95,000 clones, with around 90% occurring once and the leading ten covering 0.97%. Germline CDR1 reads SGHRS; CDR2 reads YFSETQ. V shed 2 bases and J shed 4 bases, with 15 bases lying between them. This CDR3 has 15 amino acids. This chain joins TRBV5-1 and TRBJ2-5; D perhaps matches TRBD2 (6 bases). The sequence derives from a woman of 80 years or more with urothelial cancer. Sequenced here: PBMCs, sampled around atezolizumab (anti-PD-L1) treatment. The CDR3 here is CASSFREAGGETQYF. For the CDR3, the DNA is TGCGCCAGCAGCTTCAGGGAGGCTGGGGGAGAGACCCAGTACTTC.